This paragraph covers one T cell receptor (beta chain) sequence. Antigen unknown. Other nucleotide sequences in the sample specify the same CDR3. Trimming cost V 0 bases and J 5 bases, with 9 bases left between them. Germline V CDR1 and CDR2: SGHTA, FQGNSA. The CDR3 contains 14 residues. Several immunoSEQ 96-well plates shared each subset's DNA, each plate a replicate. Sorted subsets were amplified in replicate PCRs using 200 to 250 ng DNA, about 30,000 T cell genomes. Generated by immunoSEQ multiplex PCR, the TCRdb table keeps only in-frame clones and is missing some. This sample has about 2.5 million clones, with about 90% found just once. This record belongs to a study of shared clonotypes between healthy human individuals. Whole-study results and caveats: The represented genetic and exposure-history diversity was limited by the small number of donors.

Input material: naive CD4+ T cells from PBMCs. Specified subset: CD45RA+ positively selected. The genes are TRBV7-2 and TRBJ2-3; TRBD2 is a possible D gene (5 bases). The sequence was obtained from a man between 18 and 29 years old in good health. Some clones in this sample may be carry-over from other donors' samples. CDR3: CASSLARGVDTQYF. The CDR3 nucleotides are TGTGCCAGCAGCTTAGCCCGGGGTGTAGATACGCAGTATTTT.